Below, 14 T cell receptor beta chains from the same sample are listed, as sequenced in a study of T-cell memory formation after mild COVID-19. Each CDR3 protein is one row after TCRdb ran MiXCR on the 5' RACE reads. The data hold hundreds of thousands of distinct CDR3 sequences, with roughly 15% observed a single time. Material for sequencing was PBMCs or a T cell subset sorted from them (not recorded which). All receptors derive from a man younger than 35 who had mild COVID-19 (a few samples of this study predate the infection). Cell type and time point are not known.

The rearrangement uses TRBV7-3 and TRBJ2-5; 7 bases align to TRBD1. Germline-derived CDR1 and CDR2 are SGHTA and FQGTGA. V shed 8 bases, J shed 3 bases, and the junction held 15 bases outside the gene matches. The CDR3 spans 16 residues. Here the CDR3 reads CASPKPPDRTEETQYF. The CDR3 DNA follows: TGTGCCAGCCCCAAACCCCCGGACAGGACCGAAGAGACCCAGTACTTC.

The chain uses TRBV7-7 and TRBJ2-7; no clear D gene. V lost 4 bases to trimming and J lost 6 bases, with 16 bases between them. This CDR3 has 14 residues. The germline V gene encodes CDR1 SSHAT and CDR2 FNYEAQ (reference sequence). The CDR3 bases are TGTGCCAGCAGCTCCGGGCTAGGTATCGGCGAGCAGTACTTC. Protein sequence: CASSSGLGIGEQYF.

The CDR3 region is CASSSRGLMNQPQHF. In DNA, the CDR3 is TGTGCCAGCAGCTCCCGGGGTCTTATGAATCAGCCCCAGCATTTT. V usage is TRBV5-6 and J usage is TRBJ1-5; unclear D gene. Trimming stripped 3 bases from V and 4 bases from J, with 14 bases between. Germline V gives CDR1 SGHDT, CDR2 YYEEEE. The length of the CDR3 is 15 residues.

The chain combines TRBV7-9 with TRBJ1-6, with a tentative D call TRBD1 (6 bases). Trimming shortened V by 5 bases and J by 10 bases, and 18 bases separated the two germline ends. This CDR3 has 15 residues. CDR1 is SEHNR, CDR2 FQNEAQ, per germline (reference sequence). The CDR3 DNA is TGTGCCAGCAGCCCCCTTGGGGGGCCGGCATCACCCCTCCACTTT. It yields the protein CASSPLGGPASPLHF.

This chain joins TRBV5-5 and TRBJ1-4, with D perhaps matching TRBD1 (6 bases). Trimming left V 5 bases short and J 3 bases short, with 23 bases between. This CDR3 has 18 amino acids. Germline CDR1 SGHKS, CDR2 YYEKEE (reference sequence). CDR3: CASSHTIGGLWPNEKLFF. CDR3 in DNA: TGTGCCAGCAGTCACACCATTGGGGGCCTATGGCCTAATGAAAAACTGTTTTTT.

The chain links TRBV7-9 to TRBJ2-1, with TRBD1 as a possible D gene (5 bases). CDR1 SEHNR and CDR2 FQNEAQ come from the germline V gene (reference sequence). The CDR3 spans 13 residues. The germline V and J ends were trimmed by 2 bases and 6 bases, with 8 bases remaining between them. The CDR3 DNA follows: TGTGCCAGCAGCTTAACAGGTCCCAATGAGCAGTTCTTC. Its translation: CASSLTGPNEQFF.

In its sample, this clonotype was seen many times. The CDR3 DNA reads as TGTGCCAGCAGCCCCTACGTAGCGGGGGGGGGTGAGCAGTTCTTC. Translating it yields CASSPYVAGGGEQFF. The chain recombines TRBV9 with TRBJ2-1; 11 positions agree with TRBD2. Germline V gives CDR1 SGDLS, CDR2 YYNGEE. The CDR3 has 15 amino acids. The J segment lost 9 bases and the V segment lost 4 bases, leaving 9 bases of the junction unmatched.

The V gene is TRBV15, the J gene TRBJ1-6; 7 bases map to TRBD1. The CDR3 has 16 residues. Germline loops: CDR1 LNHNV, CDR2 YYDKDF (reference sequence). V dropped 0 bases and J dropped 9; count of bases not matched to a gene: 8. The chain's CDR3 is CATSREGRGLGSPLHF. The CDR3 DNA reads as TGTGCCACCAGCAGAGAGGGGAGGGGGCTCGGTTCACCCCTCCACTTT.

This clonotype was observed a handful of times. This chain connects TRBV5-6 to TRBJ1-2; 9 nucleotides agree with TRBD1. Unmatched junction bases numbered 7, after V lost 7 bases and J lost 6 bases. This CDR3 has 13 amino acids. Germline assignment: CDR1 SGHDT and CDR2 YYEEEE. The DNA of the CDR3 is TGTGCCAGCGATCTACAGGGGGCAGATGGCTACACCTTC. Translation gives CASDLQGADGYTF.

This clonotype was counted a few times. The chain carries TRBV20-1 and TRBJ1-2, with D perhaps matching TRBD1 (6 bases). The germline CDR1 and CDR2 sequences are DFQATT and SNEGSKA (reference sequence). V lost 0 bases and J lost 2, with 7 bases in between. The length of the CDR3 is 13 residues. The CDR3 region is CSARDTGNYGYTF. The CDR3, as DNA: TGCAGTGCTAGAGATACAGGGAACTATGGCTACACCTTC.

V and J are TRBV5-1 and TRBJ1-1; 7 positions match TRBD1. Germline CDR1 is SGHRS and CDR2 is YFSETQ. V dropped 3 bases and J dropped 0; count of bases not matched to a gene: 5. This CDR3 is built from 15 residues. The CDR3 sequence: CASSYRQGLNTEAFF. CDR3 sequence (DNA): TGCGCCAGCAGCTACAGACAGGGACTGAACACTGAAGCTTTCTTT. The whole variable domain, remainder taken from reference TRBV5-1 and TRBJ1-1, is KAGVTQTPRYLIKTRGQQVTLSCSPISGHRSVSWYQQTPGQGLQFLFEYFSETQRNKGNFPGRFSGRQFSNSRSEMNVSTLELGDSALYLCASSYRQGLNTEAFFGQGTRLTVV.

This clonotype was found many times. J is TRBJ1-4 and V is TRBV7-8; unclear D gene. V lost 5 bases and J 0 bases, leaving 10 bases between the germline ends. This CDR3 comprises 15 residues. From germline, CDR1 is SGHVS and CDR2 FQNEAQ. The CDR3 nucleotides read TGTGCCAGCAGCCCATCGGGTGCAACTAATGAAAAACTGTTTTTT. Translating it yields CASSPSGATNEKLFF.

The gene calls are TRBV7-2 and TRBJ2-5; 15 nucleotides align to TRBD2. Trimming removed 5 bases from V and 5 bases from J; junction bases left unmatched: 3. Germline CDR1 is SGHTA and CDR2 is FQGNSA. The CDR3 is made up of 15 amino acids. Written as DNA, the CDR3 is TGTGCCAGCAGCCGGACTAGCGGGAGGGGGGAGACCCAGTACTTC. This codes for CASSRTSGRGETQYF. Supplemented by reference TRBV7-2 and TRBJ2-5, the full variable domain reads GAGVSQSPSNKVTEKGKDVELRCDPISGHTALYWYRQSLGQGLEFLIYFQGNSAPDKSGLPSDRFSAERTGGSVSTLTIQRTQQEDSAVYLCASSRTSGRGETQYFGPGTRLLVL.

This clonotype was picked up many times. The rearrangement links TRBV4-1 to TRBJ2-3, with D uncertain. V lost 3 bases and J lost 2, with 6 bases in between. Germline CDR1 and CDR2: MGHRA and YSYEKL. The CDR3 length is 13 residues. The CDR3 here is CASSHDSTDTQYF. CDR3 sequence (DNA): TGCGCCAGCAGCCACGATTCCACAGATACGCAGTATTTT.